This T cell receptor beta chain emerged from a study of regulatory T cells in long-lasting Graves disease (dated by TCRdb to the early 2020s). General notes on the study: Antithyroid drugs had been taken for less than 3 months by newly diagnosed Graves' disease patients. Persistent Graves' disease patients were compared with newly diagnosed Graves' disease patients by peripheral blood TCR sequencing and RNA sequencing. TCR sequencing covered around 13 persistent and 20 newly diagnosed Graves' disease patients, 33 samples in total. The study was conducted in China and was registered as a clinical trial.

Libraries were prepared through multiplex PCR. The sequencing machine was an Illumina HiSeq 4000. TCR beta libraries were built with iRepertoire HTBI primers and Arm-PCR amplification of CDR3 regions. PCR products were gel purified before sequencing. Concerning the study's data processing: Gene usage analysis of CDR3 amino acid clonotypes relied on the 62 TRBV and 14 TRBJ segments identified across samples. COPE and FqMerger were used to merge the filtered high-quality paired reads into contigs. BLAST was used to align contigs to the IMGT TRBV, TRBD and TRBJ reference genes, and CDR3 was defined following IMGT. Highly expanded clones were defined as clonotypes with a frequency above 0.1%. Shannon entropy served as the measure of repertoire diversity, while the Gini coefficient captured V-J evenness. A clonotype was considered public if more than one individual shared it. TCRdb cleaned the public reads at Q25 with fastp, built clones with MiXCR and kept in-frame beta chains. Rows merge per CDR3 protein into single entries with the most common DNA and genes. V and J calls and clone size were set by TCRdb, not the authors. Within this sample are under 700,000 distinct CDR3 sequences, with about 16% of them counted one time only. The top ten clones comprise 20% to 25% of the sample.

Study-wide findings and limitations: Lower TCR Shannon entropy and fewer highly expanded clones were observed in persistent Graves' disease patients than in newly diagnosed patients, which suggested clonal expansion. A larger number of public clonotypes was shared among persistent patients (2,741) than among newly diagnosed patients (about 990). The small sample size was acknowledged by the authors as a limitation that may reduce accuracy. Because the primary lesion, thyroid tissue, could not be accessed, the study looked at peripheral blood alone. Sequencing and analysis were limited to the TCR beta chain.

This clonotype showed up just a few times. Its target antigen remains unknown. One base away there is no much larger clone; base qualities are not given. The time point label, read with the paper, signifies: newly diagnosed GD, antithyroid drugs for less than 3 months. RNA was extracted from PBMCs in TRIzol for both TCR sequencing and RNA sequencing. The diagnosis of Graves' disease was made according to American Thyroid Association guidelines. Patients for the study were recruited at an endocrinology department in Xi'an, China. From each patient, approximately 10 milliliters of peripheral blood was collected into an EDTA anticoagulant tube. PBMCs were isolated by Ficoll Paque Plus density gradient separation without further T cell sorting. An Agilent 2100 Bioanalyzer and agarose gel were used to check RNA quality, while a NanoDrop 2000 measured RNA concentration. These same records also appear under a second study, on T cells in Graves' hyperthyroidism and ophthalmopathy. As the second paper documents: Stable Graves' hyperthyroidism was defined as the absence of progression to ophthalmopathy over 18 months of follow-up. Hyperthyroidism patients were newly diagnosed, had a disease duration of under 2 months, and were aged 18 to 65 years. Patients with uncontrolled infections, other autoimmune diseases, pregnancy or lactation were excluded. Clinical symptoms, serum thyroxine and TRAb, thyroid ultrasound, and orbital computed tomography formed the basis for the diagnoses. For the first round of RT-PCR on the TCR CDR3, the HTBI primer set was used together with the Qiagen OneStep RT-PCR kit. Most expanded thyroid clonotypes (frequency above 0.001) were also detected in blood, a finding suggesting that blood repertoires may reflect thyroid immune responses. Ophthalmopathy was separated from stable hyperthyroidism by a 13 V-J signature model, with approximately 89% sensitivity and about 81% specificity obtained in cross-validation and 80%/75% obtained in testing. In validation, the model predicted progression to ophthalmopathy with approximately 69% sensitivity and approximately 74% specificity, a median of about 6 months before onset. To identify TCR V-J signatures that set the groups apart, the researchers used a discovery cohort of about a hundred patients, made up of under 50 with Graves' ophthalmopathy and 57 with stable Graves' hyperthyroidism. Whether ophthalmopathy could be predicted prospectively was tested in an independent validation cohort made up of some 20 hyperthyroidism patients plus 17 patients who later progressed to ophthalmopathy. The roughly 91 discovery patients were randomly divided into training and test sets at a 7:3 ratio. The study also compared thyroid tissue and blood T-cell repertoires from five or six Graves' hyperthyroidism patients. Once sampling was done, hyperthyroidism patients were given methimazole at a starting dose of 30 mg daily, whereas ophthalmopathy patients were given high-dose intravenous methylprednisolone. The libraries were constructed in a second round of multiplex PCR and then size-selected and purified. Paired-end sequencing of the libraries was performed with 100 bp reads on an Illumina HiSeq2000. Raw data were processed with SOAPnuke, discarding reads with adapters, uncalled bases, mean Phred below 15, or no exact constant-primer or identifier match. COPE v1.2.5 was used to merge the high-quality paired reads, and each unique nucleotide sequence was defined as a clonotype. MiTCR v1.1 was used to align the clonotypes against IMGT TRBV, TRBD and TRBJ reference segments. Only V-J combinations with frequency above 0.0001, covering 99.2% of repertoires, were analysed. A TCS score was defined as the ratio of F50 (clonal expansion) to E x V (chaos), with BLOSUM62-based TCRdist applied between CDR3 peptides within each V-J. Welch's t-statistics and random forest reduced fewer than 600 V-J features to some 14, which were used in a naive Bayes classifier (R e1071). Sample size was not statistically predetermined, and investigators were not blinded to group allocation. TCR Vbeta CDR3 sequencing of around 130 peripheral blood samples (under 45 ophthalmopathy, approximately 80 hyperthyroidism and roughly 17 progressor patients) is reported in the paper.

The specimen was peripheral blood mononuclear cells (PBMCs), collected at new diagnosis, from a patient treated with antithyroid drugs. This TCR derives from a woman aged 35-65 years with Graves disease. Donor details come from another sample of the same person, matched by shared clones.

In nucleotides, the sequence is TGTGCCAGTAGTACGCGACGGGACCTCACAGATACGCAGTATTTT. This encodes CASSTRRDLTDTQYF. The sequence is built from TRBV19 and TRBJ2-3; the D gene cannot be resolved beyond TRBD1 or TRBD2, each matching 5 bases. CDR3 length: 15 amino acids, cysteine to phenylalanine. This entry keeps only the CDR3 DNA: 45 bases, framed from base 1. The V end loses 4 bases and the J end loses 2 bases, and a stretch of 13 bases separates them. In the germline V gene (reference sequence), CDR1 corresponds to LNHDA and CDR2 to SQIVND.